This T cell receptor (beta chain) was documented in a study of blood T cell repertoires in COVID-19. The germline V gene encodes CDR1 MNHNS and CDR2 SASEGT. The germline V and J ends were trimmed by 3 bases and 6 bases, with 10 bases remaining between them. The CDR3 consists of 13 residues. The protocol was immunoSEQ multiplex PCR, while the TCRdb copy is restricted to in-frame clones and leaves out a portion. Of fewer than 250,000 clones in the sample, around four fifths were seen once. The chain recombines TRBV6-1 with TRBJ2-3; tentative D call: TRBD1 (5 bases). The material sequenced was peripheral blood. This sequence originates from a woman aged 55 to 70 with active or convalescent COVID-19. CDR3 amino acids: CASSDAPGDTQYF. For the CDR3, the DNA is TGTGCCAGCAGTGACGCCCCAGGGGATACGCAGTATTTT.